The 24 T cell receptor beta chains below all came from one sample that was sequenced in a study of cytomegalovirus exposure and HLA in healthy donors. 13 Jbeta primers and 60 Vbeta primers were used for the PCR. Generated by immunoSEQ multiplex PCR, the TCRdb table keeps only in-frame clones and is missing some. Of about 180,000 clones listed, around 80% are singletons. The sequencing input was PBMCs. Source of these receptors: a girl between 5 and 17 years old in good health and CMV-seropositive.

The gene calls are TRBV7-2 and TRBJ2-2, with 16 bases matching TRBD2. The J segment lost 6 bases and the V segment lost 6 bases, leaving 10 bases of the junction unmatched. Germline V gene data show CDR1 as SGHTA and CDR2 as FQGNSA. The CDR3 covers 18 residues. The CDR3 loop is CASRIRGLAGGAPGELFF. In nucleotides, the CDR3 is TGTGCCAGCAGGATCCGGGGACTAGCGGGAGGGGCGCCCGGGGAGCTGTTTTTT. Based on the CDR3 plus reference TRBV7-2 and TRBJ2-2, the full variable domain is GAGVSQSPSNKVTEKGKDVELRCDPISGHTALYWYRQSLGQGLEFLIYFQGNSAPDKSGLPSDRFSAERTGGSVSTLTIQRTQQEDSAVYLCASRIRGLAGGAPGELFFGEGSRLTVL.

The chain carries TRBV5-1 and TRBJ2-1; TRBD2 agrees at 11 bases. Germline CDR1 is SGHRS and CDR2 is YFSETQ. CDR3 length: 18 residues. V shed 4 bases and J 1 base; nucleotides not matched to a gene: 10. This CDR3 reads CASSGFPGLAVSYNEQFF. The CDR3 DNA reads TGCGCCAGCAGCGGGTTTCCGGGACTAGCGGTTTCCTACAATGAGCAGTTCTTC.

The CDR3 nucleotides are TGTGCCAGCAGCCAACCTAGCGGGATTAATACGCAGTATTTT. Protein: CASSQPSGINTQYF. The gene calls are TRBV4-2 and TRBJ2-3, with 9 bases matching TRBD2. V trimming: 2 bases; J trimming: 7 bases; junction bases outside the gene matches: 4. The germline V gene has CDR1 LGHNA and CDR2 YNFKEQ. This CDR3 contains 14 residues.

The sample holds one count of this clone. The chain recombines TRBV30 with TRBJ2-7; 10 bases match TRBD2. From germline, CDR1 is GTSNPN and CDR2 SVGIG (reference sequence). The CDR3 is made up of 13 amino acids. V shed 4 bases, J shed 4 bases, and the junction held 4 bases outside the gene matches. The CDR3 DNA is TGTGCCTGGATGGCTAGCGGGAGATACGAGCAGTACTTC. Its protein product is CAWMASGRYEQYF.

The gene calls are TRBV30 and TRBJ1-3; unclear D gene. This CDR3 region has 15 residues. CDR1 GTSNPN and CDR2 SVGIG come from the germline V gene (reference sequence). The germline V and J ends were trimmed by 0 bases and 3 bases, with 12 bases remaining between them. The CDR3 region is CAWSVRGDYGNTIYF. In DNA form, the CDR3 reads TGTGCCTGGAGTGTACGTGGAGACTATGGAAACACCATATATTTT. The whole variable domain, remainder taken from reference TRBV30 and TRBJ1-3, is SQTIHQWPATLVQPVGSPLSLECTVEGTSNPNLYWYRQAAGRGLQLLFYSVGIGQISSEVPQNLSASRPQDRQFILSSKKLLLSDSGFYLCAWSVRGDYGNTIYFGEGSWLTVV.

V gene TRBV7-2 combines with J gene TRBJ2-5; TRBD1 might be the D (6 bases). The CDR3 is 14 residues long. The ends were cut back, 4 bases at V and 5 bases at J, with 14 bases in the middle. Looked up from germline, CDR1 is SGHTA and CDR2 is FQGNSA. The CDR3 protein is CASSSRTAAETQYF. As DNA, the CDR3 is TGTGCCAGCAGCTCGAGGACAGCGGCGGAGACCCAGTACTTC.

This clone has only a few counts. The chain links TRBV2 to TRBJ2-3, with TRBD2 matching over 10 bases. The length of the CDR3 is 16 residues. Per the germline V gene, CDR1 is SNHLY and CDR2 is FYNNEI. V gave up 6 bases and J gave up 2 bases; unmatched junction bases: 8. The CDR3 reads CASRFTSGIHTDTQYF. For the CDR3, the DNA is TGTGCCAGCAGGTTTACTAGCGGGATCCACACAGATACGCAGTATTTT.

The chain uses TRBV6-1 and TRBJ2-3; 11 bases map to TRBD2. The CDR3 is 14 amino acids. CDR1 is MNHNS, CDR2 SASEGT, per germline. V shed 5 bases, J shed 8 bases, and the junction held 6 bases outside the gene matches. CDR3 coding DNA: TGTGCCAGCAGTTCCTTAGCGGGAGGGCCTACGCAGTATTTT. Translation gives CASSSLAGGPTQYF.

In nucleotides, the CDR3 is TGTGCCAGCAGCCAAGATCGCCGACTAGCGGGAGGAAGGAATGAGCAGTTCTTC. Residues: CASSQDRRLAGGRNEQFF. V and J are TRBV14 and TRBJ2-1; TRBD2 aligns across 13 bases. CDR1 and CDR2 (germline): SGHDN, FVKESK. This CDR3 region has 18 residues. V trimming: 0 bases; J trimming: 7 bases; junction bases outside the gene matches: 9.

This chain connects TRBV7-2 to TRBJ2-3; 7 nucleotides agree with TRBD2. This CDR3 is built from 16 residues. Trimming removed 1 base from V and 7 bases from J; junction bases left unmatched: 11. Germline V lookup: CDR1 SGHTA, CDR2 FQGNSA. The CDR3 protein is CASSLEWSGVQNTQYF. The CDR3 DNA is TGTGCCAGCAGCTTAGAATGGAGCGGGGTTCAAAATACGCAGTATTTT.

The rearrangement joins TRBV29-1 to TRBJ2-1; 12 bases are a match to TRBD1. The CDR3 sequence is 16 residues long. Germline V gene sequence: CDR1 SQVTM, CDR2 ANQGSEA. Germline trimming cut 1 base from V and 3 bases from J; bases unmatched to any gene: 4. CDR3 sequence reads: CSVEVGQGAHYNEQFF. The CDR3 DNA reads as TGCAGCGTTGAAGTGGGACAGGGGGCCCACTACAATGAGCAGTTCTTC.

This chain links TRBV9 with TRBJ1-2, with 11 nucleotides matching TRBD1. After removal of 2 bases from V and 8 bases from J, the junction contained 8 bases not matched to a gene. Germline assignment: CDR1 SGDLS and CDR2 YYNGEE. CDR3 length: 15 residues. The CDR3 loop reads CASSVEDRGLGGYTF. DNA of the CDR3: TGTGCCAGCAGCGTTGAGGACAGGGGGCTAGGAGGCTACACCTTC.

This chain links TRBV14 with TRBJ1-5; D gene uncertain. Germline-derived CDR1 and CDR2 are SGHDN and FVKESK. Trimming removed 0 bases at V and 4 bases at J, with 16 bases between. The CDR3 loop spans 17 amino acids. The CDR3 nucleotides are TGTGCCAGCAGCCAAGATAGGACCCAGGACTGGAATCAGCCCCAGCATTTT. Its translation: CASSQDRTQDWNQPQHF.

The rearrangement links TRBV5-1 to TRBJ1-6, with no clear D. V lost 1 base to trimming and J lost 14 bases, with 13 bases between them. Germline CDR1 SGHRS, CDR2 YFSETQ. There are 13 residues in the CDR3. The CDR3 here is CASSLLPGEALHF. CDR3 DNA sequence: TGCGCCAGCAGCTTGTTACCCGGGGAAGCCCTCCACTTT.

V usage is TRBV19 and J usage is TRBJ1-1, with D perhaps TRBD1 (6 bases). Germline CDR1 reads LNHDA; CDR2 reads SQIVND (reference sequence). Trimming took 2 bases from V and 0 from J, leaving 16 bases between them. The CDR3 spans 17 residues. The CDR3 DNA reads TGTGCCAGTAGTATACCCCCCAGGGGCCGTCTGAACACTGAAGCTTTCTTT. Amino acids: CASSIPPRGRLNTEAFF.

The chain employs TRBV5-1 and TRBJ2-1; 7 positions agree with TRBD2. Germline CDR1 and CDR2: SGHRS and YFSETQ. The CDR3 runs 15 residues. The junction had 10 bases not matched to a gene; V was cut back by 0 bases and J by 10 bases. The CDR3 nucleotides read TGCGCCAGCAGCTTGGTCGGGGAGGGCCGAACCGAGCAGTTCTTC. As protein: CASSLVGEGRTEQFF. Filled out from reference TRBV5-1 and TRBJ2-1, the complete variable domain reads KAGVTQTPRYLIKTRGQQVTLSCSPISGHRSVSWYQQTPGQGLQFLFEYFSETQRNKGNFPGRFSGRQFSNSRSEMNVSTLELGDSALYLCASSLVGEGRTEQFFGPGTRLTVL.

The V call is TRBV5-1, the J call TRBJ1-1; D gene uncertain. Trimming left V 1 base short and J 1 base short, with 5 bases between. Germline assignment: CDR1 SGHRS and CDR2 YFSETQ. The CDR3 has 13 amino acids. This CDR3 reads CASSLPRNTEAFF. The CDR3 nucleotides are TGCGCCAGCAGCTTGCCCAGGAACACTGAAGCTTTCTTT.

The V gene is TRBV6-5, the J gene TRBJ2-5; weak D call: TRBD2 (5 bases). V gave up 2 bases and J gave up 5 bases, with 12 bases separating them. CDR3 length equals 14 residues. The V gene's germline CDR1 is MNHEY and CDR2 SVGAGI. For the CDR3, the DNA is TGTGCCAGCAGTTACCGGACTCCATGGGAGACCCAGTACTTC. Residues: CASSYRTPWETQYF.

The table lists this clone with a count of one. The chain recombines TRBV7-2 with TRBJ2-5, with 10 nucleotides matching TRBD1. Germline V gene lookup returns CDR1 SGHTA and CDR2 FQGNSA. Trimming at V came to 5 bases and at J to 1 base, leaving 4 bases not matched to a gene. The CDR3 extends over 15 amino acids. As DNA, the CDR3 is TGTGCCAGCAGCCAAGACAGGGGGCGCCAAGAGACCCAGTACTTC. Translating it yields CASSQDRGRQETQYF.

J is TRBJ2-7 and V is TRBV5-6; the D gene is possibly TRBD2 (5 bases). The CDR3 is 11 residues long. Germline-derived CDR1 and CDR2 are SGHDT and YYEEEE. Trimming removed 4 bases from V and 10 bases from J, with 12 bases in between. The CDR3 is CASSLGLSQYF. The CDR3 bases are TGTGCCAGCAGCCTCGGACTGAGCCAGTACTTC.

This chain links TRBV6-5 with TRBJ1-6; 9 bases align to TRBD1. This CDR3 contains 15 residues. Per the germline V gene, CDR1 is MNHEY and CDR2 is SVGAGI. Trimming cost V 0 bases and J 10 bases; bases outside gene matches: 4. Written as DNA, the CDR3 is TGTGCCAGCAGTTACTCCTGGGACAGGGCGTCACCCCTCCACTTT. Translated: CASSYSWDRASPLHF.

The J gene is TRBJ2-2, the V gene TRBV10-1; D is uncertain. The CDR3 spans 14 residues. The germline V gene encodes CDR1 WNHNN and CDR2 SYGVQD (reference sequence). V lost 6 bases and J lost 0, with 8 bases in between. CDR3 nucleotide sequence: TGCGCCAGCAGAAGCGAGCCGAACACCGGGGAGCTGTTTTTT. This sequence encodes CASRSEPNTGELFF.

This chain uses TRBV6-5 with TRBJ1-2; tentatively, D is TRBD1 (5 bases). The CDR3 length is 16 residues. Trimming removed 2 bases at V and 1 base at J, with 14 bases between. Germline V gives CDR1 MNHEY, CDR2 SVGAGI. The CDR3 reads CASSYDGRGFNYGYTF. CDR3 in DNA: TGTGCCAGCAGTTACGACGGGAGGGGCTTTAACTATGGCTACACCTTC.

The chain is built from TRBV7-8 and TRBJ1-2; perhaps TRBD1 as D (6 bases). V lost 6 bases, J lost 8 bases, and 16 bases lay in between. The CDR3 has 13 residues. Germline V lookup: CDR1 SGHVS, CDR2 FQNEAQ. CDR3: CASSPRQALGYTF. CDR3 DNA: TGTGCCAGCAGTCCTAGACAGGCCCTAGGCTACACCTTC.